This T cell receptor beta chain was sequenced for a study of T cells in Graves' hyperthyroidism and ophthalmopathy. It was considered stable Graves' hyperthyroidism when ophthalmopathy did not progress within 18 months. Lactation, pregnancy, other autoimmune disease or uncontrolled infection led to exclusion of patients. The PBMCs were taken from under 12 ml of fresh peripheral blood. This clonotype was seen at least ten times. The CDR3 has 22 amino acids. Germline lookup yields CDR1 SEHNR and CDR2 FQNEAQ (reference sequence). Trimming took 2 bases from V and 0 from J, leaving 32 bases between them. TCR beta CDR3 regions were amplified from RNA. RT-PCR in the first round (using the HTBI primer set) targeted the TCR CDR3. TCRdb re-derived calls from the multiplex PCR reads in MiXCR, one entry per CDR3 protein. The table includes 650,000 to 700,000 distinct CDR3 sequences, roughly a sixth detected once.

The rearrangement joins TRBV7-9 to TRBJ2-7; either TRBD1 or TRBD2 may fit D (6 bases each). Sequences were obtained from blood. The sequence derives from a man in his fifties or sixties with Graves' hyperthyroidism. The CDR3, as DNA: TGTGCCAGCAGCTTACTTTGGGGCGGGAACGGGACATGGTGGGAGAGCTCCTACGAGCAGTACTTC. It codes for CASSLLWGGNGTWWESSYEQYF.